The source of this T cell receptor beta chain is a study of human T cells and chemical hapten exposure. Across the whole study: Sensitization was performed using 2% DPC on a roughly 2 cm by roughly 2 cm upper inner arm skin site.

TCRdb re-derived calls from the RACE reads in MiXCR, one entry per CDR3 protein. This table holds 95,000 or so distinct CDR3 sequences, about 10% found once. Time point described: patch test 2, 6 weeks after DPC sensitization. Sample treatment: therapeutic diphenylcyclopropenone sensitization with weekly scalp DPC. This clonotype was found a few times. Germline CDR1 is SEHNR and CDR2 is FQNEAQ (reference sequence). V was cut by 3 bases and J by 9 bases, with 9 bases left in between. The CDR3 is made up of 12 amino acids. The J gene is TRBJ2-1, the V gene TRBV7-9, with D uncertain. This specimen was whole blood, taken in connection with sensitization to the hapten diphenylcyclopropenone (DPC). This TCR came from a woman between 35 and 50 years old with alopecia areata. Some clones in this sample may be carry-over from other donors' samples. The DNA for the CDR3 is TGTGCCAGCAGCTTGAGCCCAAGTGAGCAGTTCTTC. Its protein is CASSLSPSEQFF.